These 20 T cell receptor beta chains share one sample of origin, sequenced in a study of T cells after yellow fever vaccination. TCRdb analysed the 5' RACE reads with MiXCR anew, one entry per CDR3 protein. Here the sample spans hundreds of thousands of distinct CDR3 sequences, 18% being singletons. Sequencing used PBMCs, obtained before the yellow fever booster vaccination. The receptor set was obtained from a man in his late teens or twenties who received the YFV17D yellow fever vaccine.

This clonotype occurred a few times. V gene TRBV29-1 combines with J gene TRBJ2-4; either TRBD1 or TRBD2 may supply D (5 bases each). V shed 7 bases and J shed 7 bases, with 14 bases lying between them. The germline V gene has CDR1 SQVTM and CDR2 ANQGSEA. The CDR3 is made up of 12 amino acids. The CDR3 coding sequence is TGCAGCGCTGACTCTGAGGGGAACATTCAGTACTTC. Its protein is CSADSEGNIQYF.

The chain combines TRBV5-1 with TRBJ2-1; TRBD2 is a possible D gene (7 bases). The V and J ends lost 4 bases and 3 bases respectively, with 17 bases between them. This CDR3 spans 16 amino acids. In germline, CDR1 is SGHRS, CDR2 YFSETQ. The chain's CDR3 is CASSGGPSGDYNEQFF. CDR3 bases: TGCGCCAGCAGCGGGGGCCCTAGCGGAGACTACAATGAGCAGTTCTTC.

The chain employs TRBV6-5 and TRBJ1-1; D perhaps matches TRBD1 (5 bases). This CDR3 has 14 amino acids. Trimming left V 7 bases short and J 0 bases short, with 12 bases between. Germline CDR1 is MNHEY and CDR2 is SVGAGI. CDR3 nucleotides: TGTGCCAGCAAGAGCGGGGCGTTGAACACTGAAGCTTTCTTT. Its protein product is CASKSGALNTEAFF.

The V and J genes are TRBV25-1 and TRBJ2-3, with no clear D. The V and J ends lost 8 bases and 7 bases respectively, with 13 bases between them. The CDR3 extends over 12 amino acids. CDR1 is MGHDK and CDR2 is SYGVNS in the germline V gene. CDR3 in amino acids: CASSLSTHTQYF. CDR3 bases: TGTGCCAGCTCCCTAAGCACCCATACGCAGTATTTT.

This clonotype was observed a handful of times. The V call is TRBV5-1, the J call TRBJ1-1, with D tentatively TRBD1 (5 bases). Trimming stripped 6 bases from V and 0 bases from J, with 9 bases between. This CDR3 comprises 13 residues. Germline V gene data show CDR1 as SGHRS and CDR2 as YFSETQ. DNA of the CDR3: TGCGCCAGCACCGAGGGGATGAACACTGAAGCTTTCTTT. Residues: CASTEGMNTEAFF. Complete variable domain (other parts from reference TRBV5-1 and TRBJ1-1): KAGVTQTPRYLIKTRGQQVTLSCSPISGHRSVSWYQQTPGQGLQFLFEYFSETQRNKGNFPGRFSGRQFSNSRSEMNVSTLELGDSALYLCASTEGMNTEAFFGQGTRLTVV.

The chain combines TRBV7-2 with TRBJ2-3, with a possible D match to TRBD1 (7 bases). Trimming took 5 bases from V and 1 from J, leaving 19 bases between them. The germline CDR1 and CDR2 sequences are SGHTA and FQGNSA. The CDR3 extends over 17 amino acids. The CDR3 region is CASSGRRGRTGTDTQYF. DNA of the CDR3: TGTGCCAGCAGCGGAAGGAGGGGGCGAACGGGCACAGATACGCAGTATTTT.

This clonotype was picked up many times. The chain employs TRBV18 and TRBJ2-3; D is ambiguous. CDR3 length equals 14 residues. Trimming removed 4 bases from V and 4 bases from J, with 12 bases in between. Germline CDR1 is KGHSH and CDR2 is LQKENI. The CDR3 loop reads CASSLGPAADTQYF. CDR3 sequence (DNA): TGTGCCAGCTCACTTGGTCCGGCGGCAGATACGCAGTATTTT.

This clonotype appeared many times. One junction end disagrees with the germline gene, perhaps due to a read error. Here the CDR3 DNA reads TGTGCTAGCAGCATAGGACGGAACACTGAAGCTTTCTTT. This codes for CASSIGRNTEAFF. The rearrangement uses TRBV7-7 and TRBJ1-1, with unresolved D. Per the germline V gene, CDR1 is SSHAT and CDR2 is FNYEAQ (reference sequence). The CDR3 length is 13 residues.

This clonotype was seen a few times. This chain links TRBV11-2 with TRBJ2-5; no definite D call. Trimming took off 7 bases at V and 0 bases at J, with 12 bases between the two ends. There are 14 residues in the CDR3. In germline, CDR1 is SGHAT, CDR2 FQNNGV. The CDR3 DNA sequence: TGTGCCAGCAACAAAGGGTCCGACCAAGAGACCCAGTACTTC. Amino acid sequence: CASNKGSDQETQYF. The full variable domain, in which reference TRBV11-2 and TRBJ2-5 provide the parts outside the CDR3, is EAGVAQSPRYKIIEKRQSVAFWCNPISGHATLYWYQQILGQGPKLLIQFQNNGVVDDSQLPKDRFSAERLKGVDSTLKIQPAKLEDSAVYLCASNKGSDQETQYFGPGTRLLVL.

This clonotype was found many times. The V call is TRBV10-3, the J call TRBJ2-6, with D unresolved. Germline CDR1 reads ENHRY; CDR2 reads SYGVKD. The CDR3 contains 16 residues. Trimming cost V 3 bases and J 0 bases, with 9 bases left between them. This chain's CDR3 is CAISDQVASGANVLTF. The CDR3 DNA reads as TGTGCCATCAGTGACCAGGTCGCCTCTGGGGCCAACGTCCTGACTTTC.

The rearrangement joins TRBV29-1 to TRBJ1-2, with 9 bases fitting TRBD1. This CDR3 is 13 amino acids long. The germline V gene has CDR1 SQVTM and CDR2 ANQGSEA. The J segment lost 1 base and the V segment lost 3 bases, leaving 0 bases of the junction unmatched. This chain's CDR3 is CSVEGQGNYGYTF. The CDR3 DNA follows: TGCAGCGTTGAGGGACAGGGTAACTATGGCTACACCTTC. The variable domain in full, with the rest retrieved from reference TRBV29-1 and TRBJ1-2, is SAVISQKPSRDICQRGTSLTIQCQVDSQVTMMFWYRQQPGQSLTLIATANQGSEATYESGFVIDKFPISRPNLTFSTLTVSNMSPEDSSIYLCSVEGQGNYGYTFGSGTRLTVV.

V gene TRBV3-1 combines with J gene TRBJ1-1; maybe TRBD1 (5 bases). Germline CDR1 and CDR2: LGHDT and YNNKEL (reference sequence). Trimming stripped 0 bases from V and 5 bases from J, with 10 bases between. The CDR3 covers 14 residues. The CDR3 reads CASSQDQGRTEAFF. Here the CDR3 DNA reads TGTGCCAGCAGCCAAGATCAGGGTCGGACTGAAGCTTTCTTT.

This clonotype was counted once. This rearrangement joins TRBV5-1 to TRBJ2-7; maybe TRBD1 (6 bases). Germline V gives CDR1 SGHRS, CDR2 YFSETQ. This CDR3 spans 14 amino acids. The V and J ends lost 0 bases and 3 bases respectively, with 10 bases between them. CDR3 amino acids: CASSLEVRGYEQYF. In DNA form, the CDR3 reads TGCGCCAGCAGCTTGGAGGTCAGGGGCTACGAGCAGTACTTC.

The CDR3 spells CASSSTRLNEQFF. The DNA of the CDR3 is TGTGCCAGCAGCTCCACCAGACTCAATGAGCAGTTCTTC. The chain carries TRBV7-3 and TRBJ2-1; D ambiguous. V lost 4 bases and J 6 bases, leaving 10 bases between the germline ends. The CDR3 contains 13 residues. CDR1 SGHTA and CDR2 FQGTGA come from the germline V gene. The complete variable domain, with remaining parts taken from reference TRBV7-3 and TRBJ2-1, reads GAGVSQTPSNKVTEKGKYVELRCDPISGHTALYWYRQSLGQGPEFLIYFQGTGAADDSGLPNDRFFAVRPEGSVSTLKIQRTERGDSAVYLCASSSTRLNEQFFGPGTRLTVL.

The J gene is TRBJ2-1, the V gene TRBV7-9; no firm D call. Germline-derived CDR1 and CDR2 are SEHNR and FQNEAQ (reference sequence). Trimming pared 8 bases from V and 4 bases from J, leaving 21 bases between. CDR3 length: 16 residues. The DNA of the CDR3 is TGTGCCAGCCGCCTTACGCAGAGAGGCTTTTACAATGAGCAGTTCTTC. It codes for CASRLTQRGFYNEQFF.

This clonotype has only a few counts. The rearrangement uses TRBV30 and TRBJ2-4; D possibly uses TRBD1 or TRBD2 (5 bases each). Trimming removed 3 bases from V and 9 bases from J, with 21 bases in between. Germline-derived CDR1 and CDR2 are GTSNPN and SVGIG (reference sequence). This CDR3 contains 15 residues. The CDR3 DNA sequence: TGTGCCTGGAGGACCTCCGGGGCCGCGGCAGGCATTCAGTACTTC. It specifies CAWRTSGAAAGIQYF.

This clonotype was recorded a few times. The V call is TRBV5-5, the J call TRBJ2-1; D unresolved. CDR1 and CDR2 from the germline V gene are SGHKS and YYEKEE (reference sequence). CDR3 size: 11 residues. V was pared by 4 bases and J by 10 bases, with 9 bases between. The CDR3 nucleotides are TGTGCCAGCAGCACGACACTCGAGCAGTTCTTC. It specifies CASSTTLEQFF.

The CDR3 DNA reads TGCGCCAGCAGCCAGAAACCGACAGGGGGCCAGTACGAGCAGTACTTC. It is translated as CASSQKPTGGQYEQYF. This chain joins TRBV4-1 and TRBJ2-7; 10 bases agree with TRBD1. This CDR3 region has 16 residues. After removal of 3 bases from V and 4 bases from J, the junction contained 9 bases not matched to a gene. Germline V lookup: CDR1 MGHRA, CDR2 YSYEKL.

This rearrangement joins TRBV5-3 to TRBJ1-5, with no clear D. TRBV5-3 is labeled an ORF, and its function is uncertain. Trimming took off 1 base at V and 2 bases at J, with 16 bases between the two ends. CDR3 length equals 17 residues. CDR3: CARSLTHPWAGNQPQHF. The CDR3 DNA is TGTGCCAGAAGCTTGACCCACCCGTGGGCTGGCAATCAGCCCCAGCATTTT.

V and J are TRBV4-3 and TRBJ1-1, with D possibly TRBD1 on 6 matching bases. Germline V CDR1 and CDR2: LGHNA, YSLEER. The CDR3 consists of 17 residues. V lost 0 bases, J lost 7 bases, and 21 bases lay in between. CDR3 nucleotides: TGCGCCAGCAGCCAAGATTATTCAGGGGCGAGTTATGTTGAAGCTTTCTTT. It yields the protein CASSQDYSGASYVEAFF.